These T cell receptor beta chains were read from a single sample in a study of cytomegalovirus exposure and HLA in healthy donors. TCRdb's table, derived via immunoSEQ multiplex PCR, lists solely in-frame clones and lacks some. The sample records under 200,000 clones, 80% to 90% being singletons. Sequencing was carried out using PBMCs. The receptors here all came from a woman in her 50s in good health and CMV-seronegative. Each CDR3 is given with its conserved first and last residue. D genes are given only for firm matches.

TRBJ2-3,TRBV7-6,TRBD2,CASSFGLAGGPNTQYF
TRBJ2-1,TRBV13,-,CASSSFGPRGGDRNEQFF
TRBJ1-2,TRBV10-3,TRBD1,CAISQGGIYGYTF
TRBJ2-1,TRBV4-3,TRBD2,CASSPGLAGERKFF
TRBJ2-5,TRBV30,-,CAWSGGGYQETQYF
TRBJ1-4,TRBV6-5,TRBD1,CASSWTGALANEKLFF
TRBJ2-7,TRBV11-3,-,CASSLDSGAGIEQYF
TRBJ1-1,TRBV5-5,TRBD1,CASSIRTGVSTEAFF
TRBJ1-6,TRBV18,-,CASSPGQGKDSPLHF
TRBJ2-1,TRBV5-1,TRBD2,CASSSSGNEQFF
TRBJ1-2,TRBV28,-,CASSFSNAVGYTF
TRBJ1-3,TRBV4-3,-,CASSQAWAGDGNTIYF
TRBJ2-1,TRBV9,-,CASSVATGASGNEQFF
-,TRBV27,TRBD1,CASTFRDSGYEQYF
TRBJ1-5,TRBV6-1,-,CASSERGSNQPQHF
TRBJ2-1,TRBV29-1,TRBD2,CSASNWTSGNEQFF
TRBJ1-6,TRBV6-1,TRBD1,CASSLGGQGYSPLHF
TRBJ1-2,TRBV7-9,-,CSSSSRWGGPGDGYTF
TRBJ1-6,TRBV7-9,-,CASSRTVSYNSPLHF
TRBJ2-7,TRBV27,-,CASSFGQGSYEQYF
TRBJ2-6,TRBV29-1,TRBD1,CSVRTGRRNSGANVLTF
TRBJ2-2,TRBV5-1,-,CASSLLSRDTGELFF
-,TRBV14,TRBD2,CASSRPGRAPYEQYF
TRBJ1-1,TRBV29-1,TRBD1,CSISGTGGLNTEAFF
TRBJ2-3,TRBV5-6,-,CASSQRGDTQYF
TRBJ2-2,TRBV7-3,TRBD1,CASSLQTGGIGELFF
TRBJ2-6,TRBV28,TRBD2,CASRETSANSGANVLTF
TRBJ2-5,TRBV5-1,TRBD1,CASSLSQGEETQYF
TRBJ2-3,TRBV7-6,-,CASSLRLRTSTDTQYF
TRBJ2-7,TRBV28,TRBD2,CASSWKAGASSYEQYF
TRBJ1-1,TRBV5-1,-,CASSLATQGKNTEAFF
TRBJ1-1,TRBV28,TRBD1,CASINRKGQGATEAFF
TRBJ1-1,TRBV18,-,CASYDSRGTEAFF
TRBJ1-2,TRBV28,-,CASRTPGAQGYTF
TRBJ2-7,TRBV4-1,TRBD2,CASSQEGTSGSGNEQYF
TRBJ1-1,TRBV15,-,CATSRDMGSGAEAFF
TRBJ2-7,TRBV7-9,-,CASTREQPSYEQYF
TRBJ2-7,TRBV5-5,-,CASSPRGITYEQYF
TRBJ1-4,TRBV2,-,CASNLGRALDEKLFF
TRBJ2-1,TRBV11-3,TRBD2,CASSPFSSGNNEQFF
TRBJ2-7,TRBV27,-,CASRLQGWLDDEQYF
TRBJ2-7,TRBV11-2,-,CASSPTGAEYEQYF
TRBJ2-3,TRBV29-1,TRBD1,CSVGGQGATDTQYF
TRBJ2-1,TRBV11-3,TRBD1,CASSPLDRPNEQFF
TRBJ2-7,TRBV7-2,-,CASSRDSGYEQYF
TRBJ2-4,TRBV7-2,TRBD2,CASSPRDSGGAPNIQYF
TRBJ2-1,TRBV6-6,TRBD1,CASINFGTGGNEQFF
TRBJ1-1,TRBV5-4,-,CASRGAENTEAFF
TRBJ1-1,TRBV2,TRBD1,CASSGPPGQGSSEAFF
TRBJ1-4,TRBV2,-,CASRRGTGLNEKLFF
TRBJ2-7,TRBV6-5,-,CASRLLGSAYEQYF
TRBJ2-2,TRBV5-1,-,CASSSPRGDTGELFF
TRBJ1-1,TRBV7-8,TRBD1,CASSPPARGPSLAFF
TRBJ1-4,TRBV5-6,TRBD1,CASSTDRVEKLFF
TRBJ1-5,TRBV28,TRBD1,CASSSLDRGGNQPQHF